The rows below give T cell receptor beta chains drawn from one sample of a study of blood T cell repertoires in COVID-19. Measured with immunoSEQ multiplex PCR; TCRdb has only the in-frame clones, and not every one. Of 250,000 to 300,000 clones listed, over 80% are singletons. Sequenced: PBMCs or T cells enriched from blood (not recorded which). The source of these receptors is a human donor in a cohort exposed to, infected with or recovered from COVID-19 (not recorded which). The donor label of this sample is uncertain. The CDR3 runs from the conserved cysteine through the conserved F or W. Fields, in order: D gene, V gene, J gene, clone size, CDR3 DNA, CDR3 protein. D genes are given only for firm matches. Part of the rows lack a size; the others show once, few, many or a class for expanded clones.

d_call: TRBD1; v_call: TRBV5-1; j_call: TRBJ1-1; clone_size: -; cdr3_nt: TGCGCCAGCAGCGTCTCAGGGGGGAGCGAAGCTTTCTTT; cdr3_aa: CASSVSGGSEAFF
d_call: TRBD1; v_call: TRBV10-3; j_call: TRBJ1-6; clone_size: -; cdr3_nt: TGTGCCATCAATAACAGGGGGGATTCACCCCTCCACTTT; cdr3_aa: CAINNRGDSPLHF
d_call: -; v_call: TRBV3-1/TRBV3-2; j_call: TRBJ2-2; clone_size: -; cdr3_nt: TGTGCCAGCAGAGATAGAGATGACTGGCTAGGAGACGGGGAGCTGTTTTTT; cdr3_aa: CASRDRDDWLGDGELFF
d_call: TRBD1; v_call: TRBV4-1; j_call: TRBJ2-3; clone_size: -; cdr3_nt: TGCGCCAGCAGCCAAGGACAGGGGTCTCGGGGAAGCACAGATACGCAGTATTTT; cdr3_aa: CASSQGQGSRGSTDTQYF
d_call: TRBD1; v_call: TRBV5-1; j_call: TRBJ2-7; clone_size: -; cdr3_nt: TGCGCCAGCAGCTTGGTACCCTCCCGGGACAGGGCCTACGAGCAGTACTTC; cdr3_aa: CASSLVPSRDRAYEQYF
d_call: -; v_call: TRBV14; j_call: TRBJ2-7; clone_size: -; cdr3_nt: TGTGCCAGCAGTTTCAGGGGAGGGGACGAGCAGTACTTC; cdr3_aa: CASSFRGGDEQYF
d_call: -; v_call: TRBV6-5; j_call: TRBJ2-2; clone_size: -; cdr3_nt: TGTGCCTCCTTCCGCGGGGGCAACACCGGGGAGCTGTTTTTT; cdr3_aa: CASFRGGNTGELFF
d_call: TRBD1; v_call: TRBV4-2; j_call: TRBJ2-7; clone_size: -; cdr3_nt: TGTGCCAGCAGCCAAGGTCAGGACAGGGGGCACGGCTCCTACGAGCAGTACTTC; cdr3_aa: CASSQGQDRGHGSYEQYF
d_call: TRBD2; v_call: TRBV4-2; j_call: TRBJ2-6; clone_size: -; cdr3_nt: TGTGCCAGCAGCCAGTACCCTAGCGGGGCCATCTCTGGGGCCAACGTCCTGACTTTC; cdr3_aa: CASSQYPSGAISGANVLTF
d_call: TRBD2; v_call: TRBV6-5; j_call: TRBJ2-7; clone_size: -; cdr3_nt: TGTGCCAGCGGAGCGGGGGGCTCCTACGAGCAGTACTTC; cdr3_aa: CASGAGGSYEQYF
d_call: TRBD1; v_call: TRBV4-1; j_call: TRBJ1-2; clone_size: -; cdr3_nt: TGCGCCAGCAGCCAGCCCCAGACAGGGGGATATGGCTACACCTTC; cdr3_aa: CASSQPQTGGYGYTF
d_call: TRBD2; v_call: TRBV7-2; j_call: TRBJ2-4; clone_size: -; cdr3_nt: TGTGCCAGCAGCCCCCGGGAGGGGAGAAACATTCAGTACTTC; cdr3_aa: CASSPREGRNIQYF
d_call: -; v_call: TRBV9; j_call: TRBJ1-5; clone_size: -; cdr3_nt: TGTGCCAGCAGCGAAACGGGGATGAATCAGCCCCAGCATTTT; cdr3_aa: CASSETGMNQPQHF
d_call: TRBD1; v_call: TRBV9; j_call: TRBJ2-1; clone_size: -; cdr3_nt: TGTGCCAGCAGCGCCGGGACAGACCACAATGAGCAGTTCTTC; cdr3_aa: CASSAGTDHNEQFF
d_call: -; v_call: TRBV10-3; j_call: TRBJ1-3; clone_size: -; cdr3_nt: TGTGCCATCAGTGAGTCGGCCAGGGATGGAAACACCATATATTTT; cdr3_aa: CAISESARDGNTIYF
d_call: TRBD2; v_call: TRBV9; j_call: TRBJ2-7; clone_size: -; cdr3_nt: TGTGCCAGCAGCGTAGCTCCAGGACTAGGCTACGAGCAGTACTTC; cdr3_aa: CASSVAPGLGYEQYF
d_call: TRBD1; v_call: TRBV30; j_call: TRBJ1-2; clone_size: -; cdr3_nt: TGTGCCTGGAACGCAGGGGGCGCGGCGTTCGGTGGCTACACCTTC; cdr3_aa: CAWNAGGAAFGGYTF
d_call: TRBD1; v_call: TRBV29-1; j_call: TRBJ2-6; clone_size: -; cdr3_nt: TGCAGCGTCTCAACCGGGACAGGGGGCTCTGGGGCCAACGTCCTGACTTTC; cdr3_aa: CSVSTGTGGSGANVLTF
d_call: -; v_call: TRBV11-3; j_call: TRBJ2-3; clone_size: -; cdr3_nt: TGTGCCAGCAGCTTAAACTCGTTGACAGATACGCAGTATTTT; cdr3_aa: CASSLNSLTDTQYF
d_call: -; v_call: TRBV9; j_call: TRBJ2-5; clone_size: -; cdr3_nt: TGTGCCAGCAGCGTAGAAGATCGGGAGACCCAGTACTTC; cdr3_aa: CASSVEDRETQYF
d_call: TRBD2; v_call: TRBV4-1; j_call: TRBJ2-5; clone_size: once; cdr3_nt: TGCGCCAGCAGCCAAGAGGTGGGAGCGGGGGGGCGGACGAGGGAGACCCAGTACTTC; cdr3_aa: CASSQEVGAGGRTRETQYF
d_call: TRBD1; v_call: TRBV10-3; j_call: TRBJ2-1; clone_size: -; cdr3_nt: TGTGCCATCAGTGTCAGGGACAGCGGCTCCTACAATGAGCAGTTCTTC; cdr3_aa: CAISVRDSGSYNEQFF
d_call: -; v_call: TRBV11-3; j_call: TRBJ2-2; clone_size: -; cdr3_nt: TGTGCCAGCAGCTCCTCTTATAACCCAGGGTCCCGGGAGCTGTTTTTT; cdr3_aa: CASSSSYNPGSRELFF
d_call: TRBD1; v_call: TRBV30; j_call: TRBJ2-3; clone_size: once; cdr3_nt: TGTGCCTGGAGTGTATTAGGGGGCGCGGGAGATACGCAGTATTTT; cdr3_aa: CAWSVLGGAGDTQYF
d_call: -; v_call: TRBV7-2; j_call: TRBJ2-7; clone_size: -; cdr3_nt: TGTGCCAGCAGTCCGGGTTCTTACGAGCAGTACTTC; cdr3_aa: CASSPGSYEQYF
d_call: -; v_call: TRBV19; j_call: TRBJ1-1; clone_size: -; cdr3_nt: TGTGCCAGCTCAGCCAACTTCGGGGACACTGAAGCTTTCTTT; cdr3_aa: CASSANFGDTEAFF
d_call: -; v_call: TRBV14; j_call: TRBJ2-5; clone_size: -; cdr3_nt: TGTGCCAGCAGCCAAGATTGGCAGACCCAGTACTTC; cdr3_aa: CASSQDWQTQYF
d_call: -; v_call: TRBV9; j_call: TRBJ2-7; clone_size: -; cdr3_nt: TGTGCCAGCAGCGTAGGAATCAGCTACGAGCAGTACTTC; cdr3_aa: CASSVGISYEQYF
d_call: -; v_call: TRBV12-2; j_call: TRBJ2-1; clone_size: -; cdr3_nt: TGTGCAAGTCGCTTAGGCGGTAGCGGGGGGACCTACAATGAGCAGTTCTTC; cdr3_aa: CASRLGGSGGTYNEQFF
d_call: -; v_call: TRBV19; j_call: TRBJ1-5; clone_size: -; cdr3_nt: TGTGCCAGTAGTACCGGACAGAGTCGGTATCAGCCCCAGCATTTT; cdr3_aa: CASSTGQSRYQPQHF
d_call: -; v_call: TRBV19; j_call: TRBJ2-2; clone_size: -; cdr3_nt: TGTGCCAGTAGTCCCCTTTCTACCGGGGAGCTGTTTTTT; cdr3_aa: CASSPLSTGELFF
d_call: -; v_call: TRBV2; j_call: TRBJ2-3; clone_size: -; cdr3_nt: TGTGCCAGCAGTGAAGCGCTAGATACTGATACGCAGTATTTT; cdr3_aa: CASSEALDTDTQYF
d_call: -; v_call: TRBV1; j_call: TRBJ2-7; clone_size: -; cdr3_nt: TGCACCAGCAGGGCAGGGGACGGCTACGAGCAGTACTTC; cdr3_aa: CTSRAGDGYEQYF
d_call: TRBD1; v_call: TRBV5-4; j_call: TRBJ1-4; clone_size: -; cdr3_nt: TGTGCCAGCAGCCCCCGGACAGGGGCTAATGAAAAACTGTTTTTT; cdr3_aa: CASSPRTGANEKLFF
d_call: -; v_call: TRBV21-1; j_call: TRBJ1-1; clone_size: -; cdr3_nt: TGTGCCAGCACCAACCTAACAGGGGGGAAGAACACTGAAGCTTTCTTT; cdr3_aa: CASTNLTGGKNTEAFF
d_call: -; v_call: TRBV9; j_call: TRBJ1-3; clone_size: once; cdr3_nt: TGTGCCAGCAGCGTACTTCCGGGGTCTGGAAACACCATATATTTT; cdr3_aa: CASSVLPGSGNTIYF
d_call: -; v_call: TRBV5-1; j_call: TRBJ2-3; clone_size: -; cdr3_nt: TGCGCCAGCAGCTTGGATCAAGATACGCAGTATTTT; cdr3_aa: CASSLDQDTQYF
d_call: -; v_call: TRBV6-1; j_call: TRBJ2-3; clone_size: -; cdr3_nt: TGTGCCAGCAGTGAAACTCGGAACAGGGTCACAGATACGCAGTATTTT; cdr3_aa: CASSETRNRVTDTQYF
d_call: -; v_call: TRBV27; j_call: TRBJ1-5; clone_size: -; cdr3_nt: TGTGCCAGCAGTTTAGCAGGGTACGGTCAGCCCCAGCATTTT; cdr3_aa: CASSLAGYGQPQHF
d_call: TRBD1; v_call: TRBV6-2/TRBV6-3; j_call: TRBJ1-5; clone_size: -; cdr3_nt: TGTGCCAGCAGTTTCCCCAGGGGGCTTGGCAATCAGCCCCAGCATTTT; cdr3_aa: CASSFPRGLGNQPQHF
d_call: -; v_call: TRBV24-1; j_call: TRBJ2-3; clone_size: -; cdr3_nt: TGTGCCACCAGTGATTCCCTTACGGGGGACACAGATACGCAGTATTTT; cdr3_aa: CATSDSLTGDTDTQYF
d_call: TRBD2; v_call: TRBV3-1/TRBV3-2; j_call: TRBJ2-3; clone_size: -; cdr3_nt: TGTGCCAGCAGATCCCATAGCGGGGATACGCAGTATTTT; cdr3_aa: CASRSHSGDTQYF
d_call: TRBD1; v_call: TRBV6-2/TRBV6-3; j_call: TRBJ1-5; clone_size: -; cdr3_nt: TGTGCCAGCAGTTCAGGGGGGCGGTTTAGCAATCAGCCCCAGCATTTT; cdr3_aa: CASSSGGRFSNQPQHF
d_call: TRBD1; v_call: TRBV18; j_call: TRBJ1-3; clone_size: -; cdr3_nt: TGTGCCAGCGGAGCCGGGACAGGTGGAAACACCATATATTTT; cdr3_aa: CASGAGTGGNTIYF
d_call: -; v_call: TRBV5-1; j_call: TRBJ1-1; clone_size: -; cdr3_nt: TGCGCCAGCAGCTTGGGTGGCGGGGGAGACACTGAAGCTTTCTTT; cdr3_aa: CASSLGGGGDTEAFF
d_call: -; v_call: TRBV3-1/TRBV3-2; j_call: TRBJ2-5; clone_size: -; cdr3_nt: TGTGCCAGCAGCCAAGAAGTGGGACTGGAGTTTACCCAGTACTTC; cdr3_aa: CASSQEVGLEFTQYF
d_call: -; v_call: TRBV7-8; j_call: TRBJ1-3; clone_size: -; cdr3_nt: TGTGCCAGCAGCTCCCCCCAGGATAACTCTGGAAACACCATATATTTT; cdr3_aa: CASSSPQDNSGNTIYF
d_call: TRBD1; v_call: TRBV7-9; j_call: TRBJ2-4; clone_size: -; cdr3_nt: TGTGCCAGCTCCGGACAGGGCAGAAACATTCAGTACTTC; cdr3_aa: CASSGQGRNIQYF
d_call: -; v_call: TRBV9; j_call: TRBJ1-4; clone_size: -; cdr3_nt: TGTGCCAGCAGCTCGACAGCTGCAACTAATGAAAAACTGTTTTTT; cdr3_aa: CASSSTAATNEKLFF
d_call: -; v_call: TRBV5-6; j_call: TRBJ1-5; clone_size: -; cdr3_nt: TGTGCCAGCAGCTTGGGATCAGGGGAGACCAATCAGCCCCAGCATTTT; cdr3_aa: CASSLGSGETNQPQHF